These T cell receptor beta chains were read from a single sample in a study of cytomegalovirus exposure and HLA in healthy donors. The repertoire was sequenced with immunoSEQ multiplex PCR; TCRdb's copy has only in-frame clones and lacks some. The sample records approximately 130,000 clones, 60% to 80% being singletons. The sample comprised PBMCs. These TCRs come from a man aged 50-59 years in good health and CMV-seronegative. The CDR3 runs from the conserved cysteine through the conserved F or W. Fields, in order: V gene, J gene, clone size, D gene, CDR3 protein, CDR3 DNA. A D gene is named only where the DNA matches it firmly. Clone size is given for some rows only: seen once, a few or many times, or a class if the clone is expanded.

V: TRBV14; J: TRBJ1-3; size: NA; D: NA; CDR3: CASQRGRSAGNTIYF; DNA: TGTGCCAGTCAGCGGGGGAGGTCGGCCGGAAACACCATATATTTT
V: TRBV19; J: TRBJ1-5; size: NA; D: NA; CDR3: CASLGSGDQPQHF; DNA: TGTGCCAGTCTCGGCAGCGGAGATCAGCCCCAGCATTTT
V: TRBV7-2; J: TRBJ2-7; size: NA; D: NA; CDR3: CASSLDRRSSYEQYF; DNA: TGTGCCAGCAGCTTAGACAGGAGAAGCTCCTACGAGCAGTACTTC
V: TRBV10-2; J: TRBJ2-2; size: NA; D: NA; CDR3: CASSPFQDTGELFF; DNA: TGCGCCAGCAGTCCATTTCAGGACACCGGGGAGCTGTTTTTT
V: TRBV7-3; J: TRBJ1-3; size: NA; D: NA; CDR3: CASSLNQGGSGNTIYF; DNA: TGTGCCAGCAGCTTAAATCAAGGGGGCTCTGGAAACACCATATATTTT
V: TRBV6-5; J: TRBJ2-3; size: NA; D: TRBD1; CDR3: CASSPGGAEGDTQYF; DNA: TGTGCCAGCAGCCCAGGGGGCGCGGAGGGAGATACGCAGTATTTT
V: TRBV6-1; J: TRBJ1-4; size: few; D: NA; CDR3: CASSEGDNPNEKLFF; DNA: TGTGCCAGCAGTGAAGGGGACAACCCTAATGAAAAACTGTTTTTT
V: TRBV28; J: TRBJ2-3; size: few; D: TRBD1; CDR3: CASSKQGDTQYF; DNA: TGTGCCAGCAGTAAACAGGGGGATACGCAGTATTTT
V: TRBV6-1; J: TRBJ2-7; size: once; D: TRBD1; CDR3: CASSIPGQGVYEQYF; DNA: TGTGCCAGCAGCATACCGGGACAGGGGGTCTACGAGCAGTACTTC
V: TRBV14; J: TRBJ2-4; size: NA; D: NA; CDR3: CASSWMDRSSLAF; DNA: TGTGCCAGCAGCTGGATGGACAGATCTAGCCTTGCCTTC
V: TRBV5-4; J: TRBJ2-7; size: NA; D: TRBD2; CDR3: CASSFTSGAYEQYF; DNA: TGTGCCAGCAGCTTCACTAGCGGCGCTTACGAGCAGTACTTC
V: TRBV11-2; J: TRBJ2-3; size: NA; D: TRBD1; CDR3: CASSSRQGLSTDTQYF; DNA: TGTGCCAGCAGCTCTAGACAGGGGTTGAGCACAGATACGCAGTATTTT
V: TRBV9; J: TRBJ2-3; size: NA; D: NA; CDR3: CASSVGERYTDTQYF; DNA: TGTGCCAGCAGCGTAGGGGAGCGGTACACAGATACGCAGTATTTT
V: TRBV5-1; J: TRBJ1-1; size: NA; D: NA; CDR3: CASSLSLRNTEAFF; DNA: TGCGCCAGCAGCTTGAGTCTGAGGAACACTGAAGCTTTCTTT
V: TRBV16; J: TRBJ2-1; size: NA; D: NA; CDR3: CASSQSFGMGGNEQFF; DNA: TGTGCCAGCAGCCAATCTTTCGGGATGGGAGGCAATGAGCAGTTCTTC
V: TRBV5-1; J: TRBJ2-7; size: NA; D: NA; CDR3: CASSWDIQKGISGQYF; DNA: TGCGCCAGCAGCTGGGACATTCAAAAAGGGATATCCGGGCAGTACTTC
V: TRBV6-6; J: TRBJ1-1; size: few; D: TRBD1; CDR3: CASWWTGGGKNTEAFF; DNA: TGTGCCAGCTGGTGGACAGGGGGCGGGAAGAACACTGAAGCTTTCTTT
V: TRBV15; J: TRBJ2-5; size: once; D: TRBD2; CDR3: CATSTPGLAGEETQYF; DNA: TGTGCCACCAGCACACCGGGACTAGCGGGAGAAGAGACCCAGTACTTC
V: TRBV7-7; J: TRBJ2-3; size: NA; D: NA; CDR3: CASSLEVGGTDTQYF; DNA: TGTGCTAGCAGCTTAGAAGTAGGGGGCACAGATACGCAGTATTTT
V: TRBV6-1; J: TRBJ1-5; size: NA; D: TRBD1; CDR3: CASSVIAGGRDQPQHF; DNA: TGTGCCAGCAGTGTTATTGCAGGGGGAAGGGATCAGCCCCAGCATTTT
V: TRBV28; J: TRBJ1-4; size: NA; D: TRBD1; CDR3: CASSVAGQGSEKLFF; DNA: TGTGCCAGCAGTGTCGCGGGACAGGGATCTGAAAAACTGTTTTTT
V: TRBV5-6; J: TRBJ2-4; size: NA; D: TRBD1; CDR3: CASSLGTGEGYF; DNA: TGTGCCAGCAGCTTGGGGACAGGGGAAGGGTACTTC
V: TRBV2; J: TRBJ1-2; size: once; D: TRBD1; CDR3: CASRTDRGNYGYTF; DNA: TGTGCCAGCAGGACCGACAGGGGTAACTATGGCTACACCTTC
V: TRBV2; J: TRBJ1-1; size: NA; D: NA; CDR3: CASRFRDKTAEAFF; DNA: TGTGCCAGCAGGTTCCGGGACAAAACGGCTGAAGCTTTCTTT
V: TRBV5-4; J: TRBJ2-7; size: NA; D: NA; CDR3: CASTRGREQYF; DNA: TGTGCCAGCACCAGGGGGAGGGAGCAGTACTTC
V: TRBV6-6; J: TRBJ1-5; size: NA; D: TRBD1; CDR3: CASSSGQGVTNQPQHF; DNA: TGTGCCAGCAGTTCAGGACAGGGAGTTACCAATCAGCCCCAGCATTTT
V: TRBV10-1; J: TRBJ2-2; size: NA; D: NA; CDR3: CASSSGGTGLNTGELFF; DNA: TGCGCCAGCAGCAGTGGGGGGACGGGACTCAACACCGGGGAGCTGTTTTTT
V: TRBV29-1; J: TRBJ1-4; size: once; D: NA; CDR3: CSVDPGTSGSELFF; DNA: TGCAGCGTTGACCCCGGGACTTCAGGCAGCGAACTGTTTTTT
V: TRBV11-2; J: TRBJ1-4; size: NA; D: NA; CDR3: CASSLGGRRKLFF; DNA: TGTGCCAGCAGCTTAGGCGGGAGGAGGAAACTGTTTTTT
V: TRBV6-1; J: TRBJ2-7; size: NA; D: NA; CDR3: CASTLDRGTTYEQYF; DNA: TGTGCCAGCACTTTAGATAGGGGTACGACTTACGAGCAGTACTTC
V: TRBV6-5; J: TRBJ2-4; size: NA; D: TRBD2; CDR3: CASSYGGGQRADIQYF; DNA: TGTGCCAGCAGTTACGGCGGGGGGCAGAGGGCGGACATTCAGTACTTC
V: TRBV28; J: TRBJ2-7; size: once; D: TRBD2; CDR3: CASSRPGLNYEQYF; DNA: TGTGCCAGCAGTCGGCCGGGACTAAACTACGAGCAGTACTTC
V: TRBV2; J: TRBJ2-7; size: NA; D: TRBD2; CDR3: CASSPPSGRAGEQYF; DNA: TGTGCCAGCAGCCCCCCTAGCGGGAGGGCGGGTGAGCAGTACTTC
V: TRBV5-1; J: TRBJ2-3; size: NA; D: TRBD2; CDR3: CASSSGGTDTQYF; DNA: TGCGCCAGCAGCTCGGGGGGAACAGATACGCAGTATTTT
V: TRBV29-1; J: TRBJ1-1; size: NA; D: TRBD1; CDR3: CSVVGFGTGGNTEAFF; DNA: TGCAGCGTTGTGGGATTCGGGACAGGGGGCAACACTGAAGCTTTCTTT
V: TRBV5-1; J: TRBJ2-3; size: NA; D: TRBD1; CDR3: CASTGTGVTDTQYF; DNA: TGCGCCAGCACGGGGACAGGGGTCACAGATACGCAGTATTTT
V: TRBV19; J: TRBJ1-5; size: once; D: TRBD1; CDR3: CASSMWTGPNQPQHF; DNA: TGTGCCAGTAGTATGTGGACAGGGCCGAATCAGCCCCAGCATTTT
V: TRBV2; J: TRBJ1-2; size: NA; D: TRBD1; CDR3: CASTPQPTGGYGYTF; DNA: TGTGCCAGCACCCCTCAGCCGACAGGGGGCTATGGCTACACCTTC
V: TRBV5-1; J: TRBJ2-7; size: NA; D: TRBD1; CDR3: CASRPGTGAKVVYEQYF; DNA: TGCGCCAGCAGACCCGGGACAGGGGCCAAAGTGGTCTACGAGCAGTACTTC
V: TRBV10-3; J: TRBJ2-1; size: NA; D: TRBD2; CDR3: CAISESSGTSGGNEQFF; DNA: TGTGCCATCAGTGAGTCATCGGGGACTAGCGGAGGCAATGAGCAGTTCTTC
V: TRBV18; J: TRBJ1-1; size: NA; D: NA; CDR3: CASSTQSTMNTEAFF; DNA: TGTGCCAGCTCGACACAGTCAACCATGAACACTGAAGCTTTCTTT
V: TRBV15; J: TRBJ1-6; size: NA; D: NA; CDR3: CATSRDREYRSPLHF; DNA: TGTGCCACCAGCAGAGATCGGGAGTACCGTTCACCCCTCCACTTT
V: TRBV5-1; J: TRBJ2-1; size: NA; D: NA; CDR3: CASSLAGGSASYNEQFF; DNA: TGCGCCAGCAGCTTGGCGGGCGGGTCAGCTTCCTACAATGAGCAGTTCTTC
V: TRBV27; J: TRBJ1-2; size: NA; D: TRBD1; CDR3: CASSGARTGGVLNGYTF; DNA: TGTGCCAGCAGTGGGGCGAGGACAGGGGGCGTATTGAATGGCTACACCTTC
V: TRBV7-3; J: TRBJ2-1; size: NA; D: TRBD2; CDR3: CASSLKFESGSSNEQFF; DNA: TGTGCCAGCAGCTTAAAGTTTGAGAGCGGGAGCAGCAATGAGCAGTTCTTC
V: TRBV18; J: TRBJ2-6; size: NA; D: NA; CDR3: CASSPRSRAGGANVLTF; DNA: TGTGCCAGCTCACCCCGTTCGCGGGCAGGCGGGGCCAACGTCCTGACTTTC
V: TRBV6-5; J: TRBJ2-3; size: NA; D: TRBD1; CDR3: CASSSTGVRPDTQYF; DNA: TGTGCCAGCAGTTCGACAGGGGTTCGCCCAGATACGCAGTATTTT
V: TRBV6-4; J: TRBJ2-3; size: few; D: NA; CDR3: CASKLTGVGTDTQYF; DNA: TGTGCCAGCAAGTTGACAGGAGTTGGGACAGATACGCAGTATTTT
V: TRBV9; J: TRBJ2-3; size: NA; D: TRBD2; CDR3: CASSEGAGVGTDTQYF; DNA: TGTGCCAGCAGCGAGGGAGCGGGGGTAGGCACAGATACGCAGTATTTT
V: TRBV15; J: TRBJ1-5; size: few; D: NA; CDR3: CATSRDSKETQHF; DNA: TGTGCCACCAGCAGAGATAGTAAAGAGACCCAGCATTTT
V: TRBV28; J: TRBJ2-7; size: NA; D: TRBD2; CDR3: CASSLDGRALYEQYF; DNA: TGTGCCAGCAGTTTAGACGGGAGGGCCCTCTACGAGCAGTACTTC
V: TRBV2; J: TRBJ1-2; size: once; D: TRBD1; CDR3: CASRAGQGEHYGYTF; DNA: TGTGCCAGCAGGGCCGGACAGGGGGAGCACTATGGCTACACCTTC
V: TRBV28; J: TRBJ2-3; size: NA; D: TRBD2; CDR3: CASSGGLAGFTDTQYF; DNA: TGTGCCAGCAGTGGGGGACTAGCGGGATTCACAGATACGCAGTATTTT
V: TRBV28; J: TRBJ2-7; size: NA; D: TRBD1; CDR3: CASRSPDRVDGEQYF; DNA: TGTGCCAGCAGATCTCCCGACAGGGTTGATGGGGAGCAGTACTTC
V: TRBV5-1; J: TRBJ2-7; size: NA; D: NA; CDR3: CASSQGPTSSYEQYF; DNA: TGCGCCAGCAGCCAGGGTCCCACAAGCTCCTACGAGCAGTACTTC
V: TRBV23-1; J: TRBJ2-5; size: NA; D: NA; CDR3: CASSVCHCAPNPRTVGETQYF; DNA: TGCGCCAGCAGTGTTTGTCATTGTGCCCCCAACCCCAGGACAGTTGGTGAGACCCAGTACTTC
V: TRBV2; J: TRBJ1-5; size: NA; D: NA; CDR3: CASSLNPPGFGNQPQHF; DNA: TGTGCCAGCAGTTTAAACCCCCCAGGTTTCGGCAATCAGCCCCAGCATTTT